This is a list of T cell receptor beta chains from one sample in a study of radiation and T cells in renal cell carcinoma. Here immunoSEQ multiplex PCR was the method, and the copy in TCRdb shows in-frame clones only, minus some. The repertoire has 13,000 or so clones, 55% to 70% of them found once; the top ten carry under 15%. Source: tumor tissue, taken from a patient whose treatment was nephrectomy without radiotherapy. All receptors come from a man over 45 with renal cell carcinoma. The CDR3 runs from the conserved cysteine through the conserved F or W. D genes are given only for firm matches. Clone size is not always given. Where it is, it says once, few, many or a class for expanded clones.

clone_size: .; d_call: .; j_call: TRBJ2-7; v_call: TRBV5-1; cdr3_nt: TGCGCCAGCAGCGACGGGGGGCCCTACGAGCAGTACTTC; cdr3_aa: CASSDGGPYEQYF
clone_size: few; d_call: .; j_call: TRBJ1-3; v_call: TRBV5-1; cdr3_nt: TGCGCCAGCAGCTTGGAGGACAGTCCGGGAAACACCATATATTTT; cdr3_aa: CASSLEDSPGNTIYF
clone_size: few; d_call: .; j_call: TRBJ1-1; v_call: TRBV25-1; cdr3_nt: TGTGCCAGCAGTGAATGGGAGGGATCGAACACTGAAGCTTTCTTT; cdr3_aa: CASSEWEGSNTEAFF
clone_size: .; d_call: TRBD1; j_call: TRBJ1-5; v_call: TRBV7-2; cdr3_nt: TGTGCCAGCAGCCTAGGACAGGGGGCACTTCAGCAGCCCCAGCATTTT; cdr3_aa: CASSLGQGALQQPQHF
clone_size: .; d_call: .; j_call: TRBJ1-3; v_call: TRBV18; cdr3_nt: TGTGCCAGCTCTCCGACGGACTCTGGAAACACCATATATTTT; cdr3_aa: CASSPTDSGNTIYF
clone_size: few; d_call: .; j_call: TRBJ2-7; v_call: TRBV6-6; cdr3_nt: TGTGCCAGCAGTCCCGACACCTACGAGCAGTACTTC; cdr3_aa: CASSPDTYEQYF
clone_size: .; d_call: .; j_call: TRBJ2-7; v_call: TRBV9; cdr3_nt: TGTGCCAGCAGCGTAGGGGCTACTGAATCCTACGAGCAGTACTTC; cdr3_aa: CASSVGATESYEQYF
clone_size: medium-sized; d_call: TRBD1; j_call: TRBJ1-2; v_call: TRBV19; cdr3_nt: TGTGCCAGTAGTATCGATGCGGGACAGGGGTATGGCTACACCTTC; cdr3_aa: CASSIDAGQGYGYTF
clone_size: .; d_call: TRBD2; j_call: TRBJ2-1; v_call: TRBV4-2; cdr3_nt: TGTGCCAGCAGCCTTTTAATCGGACTAGCGGGGGGGCAAGGAAGCAATGAGCAGTTCTTC; cdr3_aa: CASSLLIGLAGGQGSNEQFF
clone_size: medium-sized; d_call: TRBD2; j_call: TRBJ2-2; v_call: TRBV25-1; cdr3_nt: TGTGCCAGCAGTGCCGGACTAGCGGGGAGTCCTGGGGGTGGGGAGCTGTTTTTT; cdr3_aa: CASSAGLAGSPGGGELFF
clone_size: .; d_call: TRBD1; j_call: TRBJ1-5; v_call: TRBV6-1; cdr3_nt: TGTGCCAGCAGTGCGGACAGGTCGCTTTATCAGCCCCAGCATTTT; cdr3_aa: CASSADRSLYQPQHF
clone_size: .; d_call: TRBD1; j_call: TRBJ1-5; v_call: TRBV5-8; cdr3_nt: TGTGCCAGCAGCCGAGATGCGAGAGGGGGCACGAGCAATCAGCCCCAGCATTTT; cdr3_aa: CASSRDARGGTSNQPQHF
clone_size: .; d_call: TRBD1; j_call: TRBJ1-2; v_call: TRBV6-5; cdr3_nt: TGTGCCAGCAGTGGGGGACAGGGATATGGCTACACCTTC; cdr3_aa: CASSGGQGYGYTF
clone_size: .; d_call: .; j_call: TRBJ2-3; v_call: TRBV27; cdr3_nt: TGTGCCAGCAGTACCCCCGGGACGGTTAGCACAGATACGCAGTATTTT; cdr3_aa: CASSTPGTVSTDTQYF
clone_size: .; d_call: TRBD1; j_call: TRBJ1-5; v_call: TRBV19; cdr3_nt: TGTGCCAGTGGCACAGGGGGCAATCAGCCCCAGCATTTT; cdr3_aa: CASGTGGNQPQHF
clone_size: .; d_call: .; j_call: TRBJ1-1; v_call: TRBV6-6; cdr3_nt: TGTGCCAGCAGCGGACAGCAAGCTTTCTTT; cdr3_aa: CASSGQQAFF
clone_size: .; d_call: TRBD1; j_call: TRBJ1-2; v_call: TRBV7-9; cdr3_nt: TGTGCCAGCAGCTTACCGTTTCAGAGGACAGGGGAAGGCTACACCTTC; cdr3_aa: CASSLPFQRTGEGYTF
clone_size: .; d_call: TRBD1; j_call: TRBJ2-1; v_call: TRBV7-8; cdr3_nt: TGTGCCAGCAGCCCCGACCTCCCAGGGGGCGACAATGAGCAGTTCTTC; cdr3_aa: CASSPDLPGGDNEQFF
clone_size: .; d_call: .; j_call: TRBJ2-2; v_call: TRBV27; cdr3_nt: TGTGCCAGCAGCTCAAGCGAACACGGGGAGCTGTTTTTT; cdr3_aa: CASSSSEHGELFF
clone_size: .; d_call: .; j_call: TRBJ2-3; v_call: TRBV4-1; cdr3_nt: TGCGCCAGCAGCCCGGACAGCACCACAGATACGCAGTATTTT; cdr3_aa: CASSPDSTTDTQYF
clone_size: few; d_call: TRBD1; j_call: TRBJ1-3; v_call: TRBV5-6; cdr3_nt: TGTGCCAGCAGCTTAGCCGGGACAGGGGGATCTGGAAACACCATATATTTT; cdr3_aa: CASSLAGTGGSGNTIYF
clone_size: .; d_call: TRBD1; j_call: TRBJ1-2; v_call: TRBV6-1; cdr3_nt: TGTGCCAGCAGTGCTAGGGCGGACAGGCTGGTGGGGGACTATGGCTACACCTTC; cdr3_aa: CASSARADRLVGDYGYTF
clone_size: .; d_call: .; j_call: TRBJ1-2; v_call: TRBV4-1; cdr3_nt: TGCGCCAGCAGCCAAAGAGGGGACATCCGCTATGGCTACACCTTC; cdr3_aa: CASSQRGDIRYGYTF
clone_size: .; d_call: .; j_call: TRBJ1-2; v_call: TRBV2; cdr3_nt: TGTGCCAGCAGTGAGCAACAGGGCTCCTACTATGGCTACACCTTC; cdr3_aa: CASSEQQGSYYGYTF
clone_size: .; d_call: .; j_call: TRBJ1-2; v_call: TRBV2; cdr3_nt: TGTGCCAGCAGTGGGGCACAGATGAACTATGGCTACACCTTC; cdr3_aa: CASSGAQMNYGYTF
clone_size: .; d_call: .; j_call: TRBJ1-6; v_call: TRBV12-2; cdr3_nt: TGTGCAAGTCGCTTAGTATTGGCACAGGGACTCAATTCACCCCTCCACTTT; cdr3_aa: CASRLVLAQGLNSPLHF
clone_size: .; d_call: .; j_call: TRBJ1-2; v_call: TRBV9; cdr3_nt: TGTGCCAGCAGGAGCTCATTAGGGGTACAGGGCTATGGCTACACCTTC; cdr3_aa: CASRSSLGVQGYGYTF
clone_size: .; d_call: .; j_call: TRBJ1-2; v_call: TRBV7-9; cdr3_nt: TGTGCCAGCAGCAGGGAGGCCGACTATGGCTACACCTTC; cdr3_aa: CASSREADYGYTF
clone_size: few; d_call: TRBD1; j_call: TRBJ2-2; v_call: TRBV19; cdr3_nt: TGTGCCAGTAGTATAGTCGGCAGGGGGCCTCCGGGCACCGGGGAGCTGTTTTTT; cdr3_aa: CASSIVGRGPPGTGELFF
clone_size: .; d_call: .; j_call: TRBJ1-1; v_call: TRBV5-1; cdr3_nt: TGCGCCAGCAGCCCGGGGCACCCCCTGAACACTGAAGCTTTCTTT; cdr3_aa: CASSPGHPLNTEAFF
clone_size: .; d_call: .; j_call: TRBJ2-3; v_call: TRBV6-1; cdr3_nt: TGTGCCAGCAGTGAAGCGGCTAGCTTAGTAGATACGCAGTATTTT; cdr3_aa: CASSEAASLVDTQYF
clone_size: .; d_call: TRBD1; j_call: TRBJ1-2; v_call: TRBV29-1; cdr3_nt: TGCAGCGTTGAGACAGGGTCTGTGCTCTTTTATGGCTACACCTTC; cdr3_aa: CSVETGSVLFYGYTF
clone_size: .; d_call: .; j_call: TRBJ1-1; v_call: TRBV7-9; cdr3_nt: TGTGCCAGCAGCTTAGAGGAGAACACTGAAGCTTTCTTT; cdr3_aa: CASSLEENTEAFF
clone_size: .; d_call: TRBD1; j_call: TRBJ1-1; v_call: TRBV18; cdr3_nt: TGTGCCAGCTCACCGGGACAGGGGGGGTTCGGCACTGAAGCTTTCTTT; cdr3_aa: CASSPGQGGFGTEAFF
clone_size: .; d_call: TRBD2; j_call: TRBJ2-3; v_call: TRBV27; cdr3_nt: TGTGCCAGCAGTTCCCCGGCTAGCGGGGCCACAGATACGCAGTATTTT; cdr3_aa: CASSSPASGATDTQYF
clone_size: .; d_call: .; j_call: TRBJ2-7; v_call: TRBV7-9; cdr3_nt: TGTGCCAGCAGCTTGGCCCAGGGGGAGCAGTACTTC; cdr3_aa: CASSLAQGEQYF
clone_size: medium-sized; d_call: .; j_call: TRBJ2-7; v_call: TRBV5-5; cdr3_nt: TGTGCCAGCAGCTTGGTCCGCGGAGGTGACGAGCAGTACTTC; cdr3_aa: CASSLVRGGDEQYF
clone_size: .; d_call: .; j_call: TRBJ1-4; v_call: TRBV5-6; cdr3_nt: TGTGCCAGCACCCAGCCCGGGACTGGCAATGAAAAACTGTTTTTT; cdr3_aa: CASTQPGTGNEKLFF
clone_size: .; d_call: .; j_call: TRBJ1-4; v_call: TRBV10-2; cdr3_nt: TGCGCCAGCCGGGACACCCTTAATGAAAAACTGTTTTTT; cdr3_aa: CASRDTLNEKLFF
clone_size: .; d_call: TRBD1; j_call: TRBJ1-6; v_call: TRBV15; cdr3_nt: TGTGCCACCAGCGTAGGGACAGGGGGAAATTCACCCCTCCACTTT; cdr3_aa: CATSVGTGGNSPLHF
clone_size: few; d_call: TRBD2; j_call: TRBJ2-2; v_call: TRBV4-2; cdr3_nt: TGTGCCAGCAGCCTCCACGGAGCCCACGGGGGGGTTAAAACCGGGGAGCTGTTTTTT; cdr3_aa: CASSLHGAHGGVKTGELFF
clone_size: .; d_call: TRBD2; j_call: TRBJ2-2; v_call: TRBV5-1; cdr3_nt: TGCGCCAGCAGCTTCGGGACTAGCGGCTCCTCGAACACCGGGGAGCTGTTTTTT; cdr3_aa: CASSFGTSGSSNTGELFF